One sample yielded the 11 T cell receptor beta chains listed below, sequenced in a study of blood T cells in healthy people across ages (dated by TCRdb to between 2014 and 2016). The library was prepared using 5' RACE. TCRdb names Illumina HiSeq 2500 as the instrument used. The second PCR ran for roughly 7 to 12 cycles and used a J-beta primer mix along with a sample-barcoded 5' primer. The public reads were reanalyzed by TCRdb: fastp trimming at Q25, MiXCR alignment, in-frame beta chains only. Rows with one shared CDR3 protein collapse into an entry with the most common genes and DNA. This sample lists 650,000 to 1,000,000 distinct CDR3 sequences; about 37% were detected once. 13% of the sample lies in the top ten. Specimen: blood. These receptors originate from a man between 18 and 29 years old in good health.

The V call is TRBV6-2 or TRBV6-3, the J call TRBJ2-5; possibly TRBD1 or TRBD2 for D (5 bases each). CDR1 MNHEY and CDR2 SVGEGT come from the germline V gene. This CDR3 has 13 residues. V lost 5 bases and J lost 11, with 18 bases in between. In nucleotides, the CDR3 is TGTGCCAGCAGTCCGGGGCCGTTCAATGAGCAGTACTTC. Its translation: CASSPGPFNEQYF.

This clonotype turned up a few times. The chain is built from TRBV20-1 and TRBJ1-5; tentative D call: TRBD1 (6 bases). V was clipped by 5 bases and J by 4 bases, with 15 bases between them. Germline V gives CDR1 DFQATT, CDR2 SNEGSKA (reference sequence). The CDR3 extends over 14 amino acids. CDR3 coding DNA: TGCAGTGCTGTCTTACAGGGTGGAAATCAGCCCCAGCATTTT. Protein sequence: CSAVLQGGNQPQHF.

The genes are TRBV5-1 and TRBJ2-1; the D call may be TRBD1 or TRBD2 (5 bases each). The V gene's germline CDR1 is SGHRS and CDR2 YFSETQ. Trimming cost V 3 bases and J 0 bases, with 16 bases left between them. The CDR3 contains 17 residues. The CDR3 DNA is TGCGCCAGCAGCTGGCGTGTGGGGGAGCCCTCCTACAATGAGCAGTTCTTC. This encodes CASSWRVGEPSYNEQFF.

This sequence joins TRBV12-3 or TRBV12-4 and TRBJ2-7; perhaps TRBD2 as D (5 bases). The CDR3 sequence is 14 residues long. V was shortened by 7 bases and J by 2 bases, with 15 bases between the two germline ends. The CDR3 protein is CASNFGGAPYEQYF. CDR3 DNA: TGTGCCAGCAACTTTGGAGGAGCCCCCTACGAGCAGTACTTC.

The rearrangement joins TRBV20-1 to TRBJ1-1; D remains ambiguous. CDR3 length: 12 amino acids. Trimming took off 2 bases at V and 10 bases at J, with 14 bases between the two ends. CDR1 DFQATT and CDR2 SNEGSKA come from the germline V gene (reference sequence). CDR3 nucleotides: TGCAGTGCTAGAATCGAGGCGGTAGGAGCTTTCTTT. Its protein product is CSARIEAVGAFF.

The chain combines TRBV12-3 or TRBV12-4 with TRBJ1-4; D perhaps matches TRBD1 (5 bases). This CDR3 has 15 amino acids. Trimming stripped 6 bases from V and 7 bases from J, with 18 bases between. The CDR3 loop is CASSHRGGMGEKLFF. CDR3 nucleotides: TGTGCCAGCAGCCACCGGGGGGGGATGGGTGAAAAACTGTTTTTT.

V is TRBV20-1 and J is TRBJ1-4; D remains unclear. Trimming took 7 bases from V and 8 from J, leaving 11 bases between them. CDR1 is DFQATT, CDR2 SNEGSKA, per germline (reference sequence). This CDR3 spans 11 amino acids. In DNA, the CDR3 is TGCAGTGTCCTTAGTTCCGAAAAACTGTTTTTT. Translation gives CSVLSSEKLFF.

There are a few counts of this clonotype. V is TRBV4-1 and J is TRBJ1-2; TRBD1 is a possible D gene (5 bases). V lost 0 bases, J lost 2 bases, and 10 bases lay in between. There are 15 residues in the CDR3. CDR1 is MGHRA, CDR2 YSYEKL, per germline. CDR3 residues: CASSQDPAGNYGYTF. The CDR3 DNA reads as TGCGCCAGCAGCCAAGACCCGGCAGGGAACTATGGCTACACCTTC.

The chain combines TRBV10-3 with TRBJ1-1, with TRBD1 as a possible D gene (6 bases). Trimming took off 10 bases at V and 7 bases at J, with 19 bases between the two ends. This CDR3 region has 13 residues. Germline-derived CDR1 and CDR2 are ENHRY and SYGVKD. CDR3 sequence (DNA): TGTGCCACCCAAAGGGAGGGGGACCGTGAAGCTTTCTTT. Protein: CATQREGDREAFF.

The table lists this clonotype with a few counts. This chain links TRBV12-3 or TRBV12-4 with TRBJ2-7; unclear D gene. The CDR3 runs to 11 residues. V was pared by 6 bases and J by 7 bases, with 10 bases between. The CDR3 protein is CASSPTFEQYF. In DNA, the CDR3 is TGTGCCAGCAGCCCCACCTTTGAGCAGTACTTC.

This chain links TRBV12-3 or TRBV12-4 with TRBJ1-5, with D possibly TRBD1 on 6 matching bases. CDR3 length: 13 amino acids. V lost 3 bases to trimming and J lost 6 bases, with 9 bases between them. CDR3 in DNA: TGTGCCAGCAGTTTCAAGGGGGGTCAGCCCCAGCATTTT. Protein: CASSFKGGQPQHF.